One sample yielded the 8 T cell receptor beta chains listed below, sequenced in a study of beta chain features in type 1 diabetes. What was sequenced were expressed TCRB transcripts, since all of the isolated RNA had been reverse transcribed. Assay: immunoSEQ multiplex PCR; the TCRdb copy retains only in-frame clones and omits some. The sample has 620,000 or so clones, about 14% seen once. Sequenced material: naive CD4+ T cells from blood. Every receptor here comes from a man aged 18 to 30 in good health.

This clone occurred a few times. The chain uses TRBV7-9 and TRBJ2-1; 11 bases agree with TRBD2. There are 16 residues in the CDR3. Germline V lookup: CDR1 SEHNR, CDR2 FQNEAQ (reference sequence). Unmatched junction bases numbered 2, after V lost 2 bases and J lost 2 bases. CDR3 bases: TGTGCCAGCAGCTTAAGACTAGCGGGGCCCTACAATGAGCAGTTCTTC. It codes for CASSLRLAGPYNEQFF.

The chain has TRBV5-1 and TRBJ2-7; D unresolved. V was shortened by 0 bases and J by 6 bases, with 7 bases between the two germline ends. The CDR3 has 12 amino acids. The germline CDR1 and CDR2 sequences are SGHRS and YFSETQ. In DNA, the CDR3 is TGCGCCAGCAGCTTGGAGGCGGCCGAGCAGTACTTC. The encoded protein is CASSLEAAEQYF.

The chain is built from TRBV2 and TRBJ2-2, with D tentatively TRBD1 or TRBD2 (5 bases each). Germline V gives CDR1 SNHLY, CDR2 FYNNEI. This CDR3 comprises 14 residues. Trimming stripped 7 bases from V and 4 bases from J, with 13 bases between. CDR3 DNA: TGTGCCAGCACTCCCAGGGAGCCCACCGGGGAGCTGTTTTTT. Its translation is CASTPREPTGELFF.

This clone was recorded a few times. This chain connects TRBV7-9 to TRBJ2-6; 12 bases line up with TRBD1. The CDR3 spans 18 residues. Unmatched junction bases numbered 6, after V lost 5 bases and J lost 1 base. From germline, CDR1 is SEHNR and CDR2 FQNEAQ (reference sequence). This chain's CDR3 is CASSQKGQGASGANVLTF. The CDR3 DNA is TGTGCCAGCAGCCAAAAGGGACAGGGGGCGTCTGGGGCCAACGTCCTGACTTTC.

This sequence joins TRBV30 and TRBJ1-3; maybe TRBD1 (5 bases). The CDR3 consists of 18 residues. Germline CDR1 is GTSNPN and CDR2 is SVGIG (reference sequence). V lost 2 bases to trimming and J lost 2 bases, with 22 bases between them. The CDR3 nucleotides read TGTGCCTGGAGTCTCGTGGGGGACCCAAAAAACACTGGAAACACCATATATTTT. Protein sequence: CAWSLVGDPKNTGNTIYF.

This chain connects TRBV4-1 to TRBJ1-5; D is unclear. This CDR3 comprises 14 residues. CDR1 and CDR2 (germline): MGHRA, YSYEKL. Trimming pared 5 bases from V and 7 bases from J, leaving 15 bases between. The CDR3, as DNA: TGCGCCAGCAGCGGCCTGAGCCCCTACCAGCCCCAGCATTTT. It is translated as CASSGLSPYQPQHF.

This clone was counted a few times. V usage is TRBV27 and J usage is TRBJ1-2, with D unresolved. The germline V gene has CDR1 MNHEY and CDR2 SMNVEV (reference sequence). V was pared by 5 bases and J by 5 bases, with 9 bases between. There are 12 residues in the CDR3. CDR3 loop: CASSTQGYGYTF. The CDR3 DNA reads TGTGCCAGCAGTACCCAAGGGTATGGCTACACCTTC.

V is TRBV25-1 and J is TRBJ2-2; D perhaps matches TRBD1 (5 bases). V lost 11 bases to trimming and J lost 4 bases, with 14 bases between them. The CDR3 has 13 amino acids. Germline CDR1 MGHDK, CDR2 SYGVNS. This CDR3 reads CAHQGLGTGELFF. The CDR3 DNA follows: TGTGCCCACCAGGGTCTCGGCACCGGGGAGCTGTTTTTT. The variable domain in full, with the rest retrieved from reference TRBV25-1 and TRBJ2-2, is EADIYQTPRYLVIGTGKKITLECSQTMGHDKMYWYQQDPGMELHLIHYSYGVNSTEKGDLSSESTVSRIRTEHFPLTLESARPSHTSQYLCAHQGLGTGELFFGEGSRLTVL.